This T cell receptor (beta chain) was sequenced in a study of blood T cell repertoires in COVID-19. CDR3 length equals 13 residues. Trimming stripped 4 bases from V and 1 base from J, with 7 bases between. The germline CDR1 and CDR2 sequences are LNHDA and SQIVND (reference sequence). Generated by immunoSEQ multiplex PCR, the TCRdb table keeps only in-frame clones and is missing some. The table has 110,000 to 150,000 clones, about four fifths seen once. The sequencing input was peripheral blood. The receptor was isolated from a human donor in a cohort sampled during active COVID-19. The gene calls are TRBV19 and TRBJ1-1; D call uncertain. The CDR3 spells CASSKEPNTEAFF. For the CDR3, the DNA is TGTGCCAGTAGTAAGGAGCCGAACACTGAAGCTTTCTTT.